The clone carrying this T cell receptor (beta chain) was seen a few times. The target antigen is unknown. Since all of the isolated RNA was reverse transcribed, expressed TCRB transcripts were what got sequenced. Generated by immunoSEQ multiplex PCR, the TCRdb table keeps only in-frame clones and is missing some. The table lists around 350,000 clones, around 12% of them singletons. The data were taken from a study of beta chain features in type 1 diabetes. Study information: Age, gender and cell yields were alike across patients and healthy donors. Study results and limitations: When VDJ junctions were examined, type 1 diabetes patients showed fewer insertions and more deletions. Moderately but significantly shorter TCRB CDR3s were found in Type 1 diabetes patients in all four CD4+ subsets. Across patients, naive, central memory and Treg TCRB repertoires exhibited apparently greater similarity than was observed across healthy donors.

The CDR3 totals 17 residues. V shed 3 bases, J shed 4 bases, and the junction held 9 bases outside the gene matches. Germline-derived CDR1 and CDR2 are SGHDT and YYEEEE. This sequence was found in a man younger than 30 in good health. V is TRBV5-6 and J is TRBJ2-1; 11 nucleotides match TRBD2. Sequenced sample: naive CD4+ T cells from blood. The CDR3 region is CASSSIAGGPSYNEQFF. CDR3 DNA sequence: TGTGCCAGCAGCTCTATAGCGGGAGGGCCGTCATACAATGAGCAGTTCTTC.